The 21 T cell receptor beta chains below were found in one sample sequenced in a study of T cells after yellow fever vaccination. TCRdb re-called the 5' RACE reads through MiXCR, storing one row per CDR3 protein. In the table there are hundreds of thousands of distinct CDR3 sequences, approximately 15% of which are singletons. Sequenced here: PBMCs, sampled on the day of the yellow fever booster vaccination. The receptors were gathered from a man aged 30-40 years who received the YFV17D yellow fever vaccine.

This clonotype was seen a few times. The DNA for the CDR3 is TGTGCCAGCACCATCGGGACTAGCGGGACCCAGTACTTC. This translates into CASTIGTSGTQYF. This chain joins TRBV5-5 and TRBJ2-5; 11 bases align to TRBD2. V shed 6 bases, J shed 7 bases, and the junction held 5 bases outside the gene matches. CDR3 length: 13 residues. Per the germline V gene, CDR1 is SGHKS and CDR2 is YYEKEE (reference sequence).

This clonotype was seen more than once but under ten times. The chain joins TRBV15 to TRBJ2-3, with 13 bases identical to TRBD2. After removal of 3 bases from V and 4 bases from J, the junction contained 4 bases not matched to a gene. Germline V gives CDR1 LNHNV, CDR2 YYDKDF (reference sequence). The CDR3 contains 16 residues. Here the CDR3 reads CATSSTSGRASDTQYF. Here the CDR3 DNA reads TGTGCCACCAGCAGTACTAGCGGGAGGGCCTCAGATACGCAGTATTTT. The full variable domain, with the rest looked up from reference TRBV15 and TRBJ2-3, is DAMVIQNPRYQVTQFGKPVTLSCSQTLNHNVMYWYQQKSSQAPKLLFHYYDKDFNNEADTPDNFQSRRPNTSFCFLDIRSPGLGDTAMYLCATSSTSGRASDTQYFGPGTRLTVL.

Many counts were recorded for this clonotype. The chain employs TRBV6-2 or TRBV6-3 and TRBJ2-7; 9 bases agree with TRBD1. The CDR3 is made up of 15 amino acids. The V gene's germline CDR1 is MNHEY and CDR2 SVGEGT. Trimming removed 5 bases from V and 2 bases from J; junction bases left unmatched: 7. CDR3 residues: CASSTTGTGTYEQYF. As DNA, the CDR3 is TGTGCCAGCAGTACGACCGGGACAGGGACCTACGAGCAGTACTTC.

This clonotype has ten or more counts. This chain links TRBV29-1 with TRBJ1-1; D is ambiguous. Trimming stripped 3 bases from V and 0 bases from J, with 8 bases between. Germline lookup yields CDR1 SQVTM and CDR2 ANQGSEA. This CDR3 is built from 13 residues. CDR3 bases: TGCAGCGTTGAGAAGGGCATGAACACTGAAGCTTTCTTT. Its protein product is CSVEKGMNTEAFF.

The sample holds a few counts of this clonotype. The V call is TRBV10-3, the J call TRBJ1-1; 9 nucleotides match TRBD1. Germline values: CDR1 ENHRY, CDR2 SYGVKD. CDR3 length: 13 amino acids. The trim removed 7 bases at V and 1 base at J, leaving 1 base unmatched. The CDR3 protein is CAIKQGANTEAFF. The CDR3 coding sequence is TGTGCCATCAAACAGGGGGCGAACACTGAAGCTTTCTTT.

Only a few counts were recorded for this clonotype. This chain connects TRBV5-1 to TRBJ1-6, with D uncertain. This CDR3 comprises 13 residues. The V and J ends lost 0 bases and 14 bases respectively, with 12 bases between them. Germline CDR1 and CDR2: SGHRS and YFSETQ. The CDR3 DNA reads as TGCGCCAGCAGCTTGGACAGCCTGGGCACCCTCCACTTT. As protein: CASSLDSLGTLHF.

Only a few counts were recorded for this clonotype. V is TRBV4-3 and J is TRBJ1-5; D gene ambiguous. V lost 0 bases and J 2 bases, leaving 8 bases between the germline ends. This CDR3 comprises 15 residues. Germline lookup yields CDR1 LGHNA and CDR2 YSLEER. The CDR3 sequence: CASSQDFSGNQPQHF. The CDR3 DNA reads as TGCGCCAGCAGCCAAGATTTTTCAGGCAATCAGCCCCAGCATTTT.

CDR3 amino acids: CSARTFEEGETQYF. In DNA, the CDR3 is TGCAGTGCTAGAACTTTCGAGGAGGGGGAGACCCAGTACTTC. The gene calls are TRBV20-1 and TRBJ2-5; tentative D call: TRBD2 (6 bases). The CDR3 runs to 14 residues. Germline V gene sequence: CDR1 DFQATT, CDR2 SNEGSKA (reference sequence). V was cut by 2 bases and J by 5 bases, with 15 bases left in between.

CDR3 residues: CASSLNTGPSGANVLTF. Written as DNA, the CDR3 is TGTGCCAGCTCACTCAATACAGGACCCTCTGGGGCCAACGTCCTGACTTTC. The chain combines TRBV18 with TRBJ2-6, with D possibly being TRBD1 (5 bases). CDR3 length equals 17 residues. Germline V gene data show CDR1 as KGHSH and CDR2 as LQKENI. The V end was cut by 4 bases, the J end by 0 bases, with 13 bases between.

This clonotype has more than one count but fewer than ten. This chain connects TRBV5-6 to TRBJ2-7; TRBD2 aligns across 14 bases. CDR3 length: 15 residues. Trimming cost V 2 bases and J 5 bases; bases outside gene matches: 3. Germline V gene data show CDR1 as SGHDT and CDR2 as YYEEEE. CDR3 DNA sequence: TGTGCCAGCAGCTTCGGGACTAGCGGGAGTCACGAGCAGTACTTC. This translates into CASSFGTSGSHEQYF.

The chain carries TRBV4-1 and TRBJ2-1; 10 nucleotides agree with TRBD2. The CDR3 has 15 amino acids. The V gene end was trimmed by 5 bases and the J gene end by 7 bases; junction bases not matched to a gene: 8. Germline-derived CDR1 and CDR2 are MGHRA and YSYEKL. CDR3 amino acids: CASSFGLADTNEQFF. The CDR3 DNA reads as TGCGCCAGCAGCTTCGGACTAGCGGACACGAATGAGCAGTTCTTC.

The V and J genes are TRBV7-2 and TRBJ2-4; 9 positions agree with TRBD1. The CDR3 sequence is 16 residues long. V gave up 0 bases and J gave up 8 bases; unmatched junction bases: 8. Germline assignment: CDR1 SGHTA and CDR2 FQGNSA. The CDR3 loop reads CASSLAPGQGIYIQYF. The CDR3 DNA reads TGTGCCAGCAGCTTAGCCCCCGGACAGGGGATATACATTCAGTACTTC.

This sequence joins TRBV6-1 and TRBJ2-6, with D maybe TRBD2 (7 bases). Trimming removed 7 bases from V and 2 bases from J, with 18 bases in between. The CDR3 sequence is 17 residues long. Germline CDR1 reads MNHNS; CDR2 reads SASEGT. As DNA, the CDR3 is TGTGCCAGCACCCTAACCTCGGGGGGCGCTGGGGCCAACGTCCTGACTTTC. It is translated as CASTLTSGGAGANVLTF.

This clonotype was counted between two and nine times. This sequence joins TRBV20-1 and TRBJ2-3; TRBD2 matches 11 bases. V gave up 3 bases and J gave up 2 bases; unmatched junction bases: 4. Germline V lookup: CDR1 DFQATT, CDR2 SNEGSKA (reference sequence). CDR3 length equals 15 residues. The CDR3 DNA reads TGCAGTGCTAGTGGGACTAGCGGCTCCACAGATACGCAGTATTTT. As protein: CSASGTSGSTDTQYF.

This clonotype was seen repeatedly, ten times or more. The chain joins TRBV6-5 to TRBJ2-7, with TRBD1 as a possible D gene (6 bases). Trimming cost V 6 bases and J 4 bases, with 7 bases left between them. Germline V gives CDR1 MNHEY, CDR2 SVGAGI. The CDR3 runs 11 residues. CDR3 residues: CASSDRYEQYF. In nucleotides, the CDR3 is TGTGCCAGCAGCGACAGGTACGAGCAGTACTTC.

The rearrangement uses TRBV29-1 and TRBJ2-7, with D unclear. Between the trimmed V and J ends, which lost 4 bases and 2 bases, there was a span of 3 bases. The germline V gene encodes CDR1 SQVTM and CDR2 ANQGSEA. The CDR3 spans 10 residues. The CDR3 sequence is CSVGTYEQYF. For the CDR3, the DNA is TGCAGCGTTGGAACCTACGAGCAGTACTTC.

This clonotype was seen more than once but under ten times. The J gene is TRBJ1-1, the V gene TRBV20-1; D unclear. V was trimmed by 5 bases and J by 1 base, leaving 8 bases between them. CDR3 length equals 12 residues. Looked up from germline, CDR1 is DFQATT and CDR2 is SNEGSKA (reference sequence). The CDR3, as DNA: TGCAGTGCTGCCCCATGGAACACTGAAGCTTTCTTT. Amino acids: CSAAPWNTEAFF.

The chain couples TRBV15 to TRBJ2-1; 10 bases fit TRBD2. Germline values: CDR1 LNHNV, CDR2 YYDKDF (reference sequence). Unmatched junction bases numbered 9, after V lost 5 bases and J lost 8 bases. CDR3 size: 15 residues. In nucleotides, the CDR3 is TGTGCCACCAGCTTGCTAGCGGGAGTGCGAGATGAGCAGTTCTTC. Its translation is CATSLLAGVRDEQFF.

The V call is TRBV5-1, the J call TRBJ1-2; D call uncertain. V lost 0 bases to trimming and J lost 2 bases, with 11 bases between them. This CDR3 spans 15 amino acids. The germline gives CDR1 SGHRS, CDR2 YFSETQ. As DNA, the CDR3 is TGCGCCAGCAGCTTGGTAAGCGGCAGAAACTATGGCTACACCTTC. As protein: CASSLVSGRNYGYTF.

This clonotype was seen a few times. The rearrangement joins TRBV28 to TRBJ2-4; no firm D call. Germline CDR1 and CDR2: MDHEN and SYDVKM. The V and J ends lost 8 bases and 2 bases respectively, with 7 bases between them. The CDR3 contains 12 residues. The CDR3 protein is CASVGSKNIQYF. CDR3 nucleotides: TGTGCCAGCGTAGGATCCAAAAACATTCAGTACTTC.

This clonotype was recorded a few times. The J gene is TRBJ2-1, the V gene TRBV7-8, with D possibly being TRBD2 (5 bases). This CDR3 is built from 15 residues. Germline CDR1 is SGHVS and CDR2 is FQNEAQ. The V end was cut by 2 bases, the J end by 6 bases, with 14 bases between. For the CDR3, the DNA is TGTGCCAGCAGCTTATCGAGGGATTGGTCCAATGAGCAGTTCTTC. Residues: CASSLSRDWSNEQFF.